A single sample gave rise to the 14 T cell receptor beta chains below, sequenced in a study of T cell responses to AZD1222 COVID-19 vaccine. The protocol was immunoSEQ multiplex PCR, while the TCRdb copy is restricted to in-frame clones and leaves out a portion. The repertoire consists of roughly 93,000 clones, with 80% to 90% occurring once and the leading ten covering roughly 1.7%. Sample: peripheral blood, taken on day 0 of AZD1222 vaccination. These TCRs come from an adult in good health.

The sample holds one count of this clone. Other DNA sequences within the sample encode an identical CDR3. The V call is TRBV19, the J call TRBJ1-1; TRBD1 aligns across 7 bases. The J segment lost 3 bases and the V segment lost 1 base, leaving 2 bases of the junction unmatched. The CDR3 contains 14 residues. Germline CDR1 and CDR2: LNHDA and SQIVND (reference sequence). The CDR3 here is CASSIGQGYTEAFF. The CDR3 nucleotides read TGTGCCAGTAGTATAGGACAGGGTTACACTGAAGCTTTCTTT.

The chain employs TRBV18 and TRBJ2-1; D unresolved. Between the trimmed V and J ends, which lost 4 bases and 0 bases, there was a span of 13 bases. The CDR3 spans 16 residues. The germline gives CDR1 KGHSH, CDR2 LQKENI. CDR3 DNA sequence: TGTGCCAGCTCACAATTGAAGAGGAGCTCCTACAATGAGCAGTTCTTC. This sequence encodes CASSQLKRSSYNEQFF.

V gene TRBV7-9 combines with J gene TRBJ1-1; D is unresolved. Germline V gives CDR1 SEHNR, CDR2 FQNEAQ (reference sequence). V shed 7 bases and J shed 5 bases, with 11 bases lying between them. This CDR3 spans 12 amino acids. The CDR3 here is CASKGRATEAFF. CDR3 in DNA: TGTGCCAGCAAGGGCCGGGCGACTGAAGCTTTCTTT.

The V and J genes are TRBV5-4 and TRBJ1-6, with 10 bases that match TRBD1. Germline trimming cut 4 bases from V and 8 bases from J; bases unmatched to any gene: 6. The CDR3 consists of 15 residues. Germline V lookup: CDR1 SGHNT, CDR2 YYREEE (reference sequence). The CDR3 region is CASSLAGTGDSPLHF. In nucleotides, the CDR3 is TGTGCCAGCAGCCTGGCCGGGACAGGGGATTCACCCCTCCACTTT.

The CDR3 spells CASSIQGAYGYTF. CDR3 nucleotides: TGTGCCAGTAGTATCCAGGGTGCATATGGCTACACCTTC. J is TRBJ1-2 and V is TRBV19, with D perhaps TRBD1 (5 bases). V gave up 3 bases and J gave up 5 bases, with 10 bases separating them. CDR1 is LNHDA, CDR2 SQIVND, per germline (reference sequence). The CDR3 sequence is 13 residues long.

The chain joins TRBV5-1 to TRBJ2-7, with 10 positions matching TRBD2. Germline CDR1 reads SGHRS; CDR2 reads YFSETQ. The CDR3 covers 16 residues. Trimming cost V 4 bases and J 0 bases; bases outside gene matches: 7. CDR3: CASSPLAGGTSYEQYF. CDR3 bases: TGCGCCAGCAGCCCGTTAGCGGGGGGCACCTCCTACGAGCAGTACTTC.

The CDR3 coding sequence is TGTGCCAGTACCACCCTGGGAAGATCTGGAAACACCATATATTTT. It specifies CASTTLGRSGNTIYF. The chain carries TRBV19 and TRBJ1-3; no clear D gene. This CDR3 comprises 15 residues. CDR1 is LNHDA, CDR2 SQIVND, per germline (reference sequence). Trimming stripped 7 bases from V and 1 base from J, with 14 bases between.

The V and J genes are TRBV9 and TRBJ1-1, with 11 bases identical to TRBD1. The V and J ends lost 3 bases and 1 base, in that order; junction bases with no gene match: 2. From germline, CDR1 is SGDLS and CDR2 YYNGEE. This CDR3 is built from 15 residues. The CDR3 DNA reads as TGTGCCAGCAGCGGCGGGACAGGGGGGAACACTGAAGCTTTCTTT. It encodes CASSGGTGGNTEAFF.

As concerns this clone: A read error may produce the germline difference seen at one junction end. V gene TRBV5-4 combines with J gene TRBJ1-2; a possible D gene is TRBD1 (5 bases). The CDR3 is made up of 13 amino acids. Germline-derived CDR1 and CDR2 are SGHNT and YYREEE (reference sequence). The CDR3 loop is CASSLGQGYDYTF. The CDR3 DNA is TGTGCCAGCAGCTTGGGGCAGGGATATGACTACACCTTC. Complete variable domain (other parts from reference TRBV5-4 and TRBJ1-2): ETGVTQSPTHLIKTRGQQVTLRCSSQSGHNTVSWYQQALGQGPQFIFQYYREEENGRGNFPPRFSGLQFPNYSSELNVNALELDDSALYLCASSLGQGYDYTFGSGTRLTVV.

The V and J genes are TRBV15 and TRBJ1-2, with D tentatively TRBD1 (6 bases). The CDR3 has 13 amino acids. With 10 bases removed from V and 0 bases from J, the gap between germline ends came to 12 bases. The germline V gene has CDR1 LNHNV and CDR2 YYDKDF (reference sequence). The CDR3 DNA is TGTGCCAGCTCGCGGACAGCTAACTATGGCTACACCTTC. Its translation is CASSRTANYGYTF. The full variable domain, with the rest looked up from reference TRBV15 and TRBJ1-2, is DAMVIQNPRYQVTQFGKPVTLSCSQTLNHNVMYWYQQKSSQAPKLLFHYYDKDFNNEADTPDNFQSRRPNTSFCFLDIRSPGLGDTAMYLCASSRTANYGYTFGSGTRLTVV.

The chain recombines TRBV15 with TRBJ2-5, with D uncertain. The CDR3 length is 15 residues. Germline CDR1 LNHNV, CDR2 YYDKDF (reference sequence). The germline V and J ends were trimmed by 0 bases and 3 bases, with 11 bases remaining between them. As DNA, the CDR3 is TGTGCCACCAGCAGAGATCTGCCAACCAAAGAGACCCAGTACTTC. Protein sequence: CATSRDLPTKETQYF.

The V call is TRBV7-3, the J call TRBJ1-1; D not resolved. This CDR3 region has 13 residues. The V gene's germline CDR1 is SGHTA and CDR2 FQGTGA. V was cut by 8 bases and J by 3 bases, with 13 bases left in between. CDR3 DNA sequence: TGTGCCAGCTCCAGGTTCACGGACACTGAAGCTTTCTTT. Translated: CASSRFTDTEAFF.

The chain links TRBV30 to TRBJ1-2; D may be TRBD1 (6 bases). Germline assignment: CDR1 GTSNPN and CDR2 SVGIG (reference sequence). The V end lost 1 base, the J end lost 8 bases, and 14 bases lay between the germline ends. CDR3 length: 13 residues. The CDR3 nucleotides are TGTGCCTGGAGTGGAACAGGGACGAGGGGCTACACCTTC. This encodes CAWSGTGTRGYTF.

The chain couples TRBV27 to TRBJ2-3; 11 bases line up with TRBD1. Germline V lookup: CDR1 MNHEY, CDR2 SMNVEV (reference sequence). V lost 2 bases, J lost 4 bases, and 8 bases stayed unmatched. The CDR3 runs to 17 residues. Written as DNA, the CDR3 is TGTGCCAGCAGTTTAATCCGGACAGGGGGCATGGCAGATACGCAGTATTTT. It translates to CASSLIRTGGMADTQYF.